This T cell receptor (beta chain) appears in the sequencing data of a study of chemoradiotherapy in HPV16-positive cancers. Study observations and caveats: Non-HPV-specific T cells did not expand in tumors during treatment, whereas candidate HPV-specific clones and E7-related motifs did.

Worth noting for this clone: Its antigen is unidentified.

Clones were sequenced by immunoSEQ multiplex PCR, and TCRdb holds only the in-frame ones, with some missing. The table shows around 12,000 clones, with 89% occurring only once. The source of this sequence is a human donor with HPV-associated anogenital cancer. The specimen was blood, collected from a patient who underwent chemoradiotherapy.

The DNA of the CDR3 is TGTGCCAGTAGGAGGACTAGCGGGAGAAGAGAGACCCAGTACTTC. This codes for CASRRTSGRRETQYF. This chain uses TRBV19 with TRBJ2-5; 13 bases agree with TRBD2. CDR1 and CDR2 from the germline V gene are LNHDA and SQIVND (reference sequence). Losses at the gene ends were 6 bases for V and 4 bases for J; bases not matched to a gene: 5. This CDR3 comprises 15 residues. Filled out from reference TRBV19 and TRBJ2-5, the complete variable domain reads DGGITQSPKYLFRKEGQNVTLSCEQNLNHDAMYWYRQDPGQGLRLIYYSQIVNDFQKGDIAEGYSVSREKKESFPLTVTSAQKNPTAFYLCASRRTSGRRETQYFGPGTRLLVL.